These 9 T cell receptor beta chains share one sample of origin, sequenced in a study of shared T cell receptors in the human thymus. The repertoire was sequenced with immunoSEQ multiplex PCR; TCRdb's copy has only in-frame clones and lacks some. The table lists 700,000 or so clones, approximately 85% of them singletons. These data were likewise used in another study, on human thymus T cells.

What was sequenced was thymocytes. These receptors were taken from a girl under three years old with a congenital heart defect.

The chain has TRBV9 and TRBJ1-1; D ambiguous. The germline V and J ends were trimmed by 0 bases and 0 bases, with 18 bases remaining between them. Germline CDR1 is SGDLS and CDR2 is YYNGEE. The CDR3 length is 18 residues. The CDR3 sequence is CASSVVEVNKVVNTEAFF. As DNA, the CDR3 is TGTGCCAGCAGCGTAGTGGAGGTCAACAAGGTCGTGAACACTGAAGCTTTCTTT.

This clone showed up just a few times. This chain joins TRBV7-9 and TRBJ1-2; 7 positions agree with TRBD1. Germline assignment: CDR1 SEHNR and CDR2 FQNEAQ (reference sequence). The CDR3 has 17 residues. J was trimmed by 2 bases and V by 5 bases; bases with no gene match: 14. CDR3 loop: CASSDPDRTIINYGYTF. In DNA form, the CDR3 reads TGTGCCAGCAGCGACCCGGACAGGACGATCATAAACTATGGCTACACCTTC.

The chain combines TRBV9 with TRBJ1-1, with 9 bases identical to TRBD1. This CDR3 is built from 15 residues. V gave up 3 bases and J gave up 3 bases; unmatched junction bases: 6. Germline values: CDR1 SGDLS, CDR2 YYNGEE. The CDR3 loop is CASSGGTGWDTEAFF. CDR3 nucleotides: TGTGCCAGCAGCGGGGGGACAGGGTGGGACACTGAAGCTTTCTTT.

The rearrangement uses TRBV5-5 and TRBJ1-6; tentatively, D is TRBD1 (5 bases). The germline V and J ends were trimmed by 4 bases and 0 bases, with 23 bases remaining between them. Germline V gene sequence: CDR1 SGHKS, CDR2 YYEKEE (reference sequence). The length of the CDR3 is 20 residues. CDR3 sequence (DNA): TGTGCCAGCAGCACCGACGGGTCAGGGAATCCGGGCTCCTATAATTCACCCCTCCACTTT. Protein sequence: CASSTDGSGNPGSYNSPLHF.

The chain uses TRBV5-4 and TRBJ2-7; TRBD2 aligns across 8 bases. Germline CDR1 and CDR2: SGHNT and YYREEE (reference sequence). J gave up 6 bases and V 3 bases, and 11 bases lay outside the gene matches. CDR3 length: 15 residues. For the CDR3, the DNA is TGTGCCAGCAGCTATCCGGGACTAGAAGTCGGCGAGCAGTACTTC. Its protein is CASSYPGLEVGEQYF.

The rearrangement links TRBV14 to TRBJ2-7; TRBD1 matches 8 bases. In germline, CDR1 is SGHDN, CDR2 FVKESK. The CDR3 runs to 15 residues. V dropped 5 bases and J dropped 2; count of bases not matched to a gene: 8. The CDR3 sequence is CASSNPGQAPYEQYF. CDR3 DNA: TGTGCCAGCAGCAATCCGGGACAGGCCCCCTACGAGCAGTACTTC.

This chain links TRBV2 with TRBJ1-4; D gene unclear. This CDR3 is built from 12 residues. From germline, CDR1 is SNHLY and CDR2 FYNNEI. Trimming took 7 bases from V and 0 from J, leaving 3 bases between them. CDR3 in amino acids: CASTPTNEKLFF. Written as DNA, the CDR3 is TGTGCCAGCACTCCAACTAATGAAAAACTGTTTTTT.

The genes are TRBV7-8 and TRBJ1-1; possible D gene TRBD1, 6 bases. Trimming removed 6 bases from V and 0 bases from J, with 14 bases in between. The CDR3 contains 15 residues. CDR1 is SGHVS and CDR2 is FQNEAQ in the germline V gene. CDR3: CASRATGQMNTEAFF. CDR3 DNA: TGTGCCAGCAGAGCGACCGGACAGATGAACACTGAAGCTTTCTTT. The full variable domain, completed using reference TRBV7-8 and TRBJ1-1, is GAGVSQSPRYKVAKRGQDVALRCDPISGHVSLFWYQQALGQGPEFLTYFQNEAQLDKSGLPSDRFFAERPEGSVSTLKIQRTQQEDSAVYLCASRATGQMNTEAFFGQGTRLTVV.

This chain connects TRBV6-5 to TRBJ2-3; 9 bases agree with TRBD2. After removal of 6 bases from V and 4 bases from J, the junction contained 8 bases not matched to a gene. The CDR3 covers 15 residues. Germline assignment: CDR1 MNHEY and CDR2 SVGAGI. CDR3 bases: TGTGCCAGCAGGAGCGGGGGGCCGACCTCAGATACGCAGTATTTT. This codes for CASRSGGPTSDTQYF.